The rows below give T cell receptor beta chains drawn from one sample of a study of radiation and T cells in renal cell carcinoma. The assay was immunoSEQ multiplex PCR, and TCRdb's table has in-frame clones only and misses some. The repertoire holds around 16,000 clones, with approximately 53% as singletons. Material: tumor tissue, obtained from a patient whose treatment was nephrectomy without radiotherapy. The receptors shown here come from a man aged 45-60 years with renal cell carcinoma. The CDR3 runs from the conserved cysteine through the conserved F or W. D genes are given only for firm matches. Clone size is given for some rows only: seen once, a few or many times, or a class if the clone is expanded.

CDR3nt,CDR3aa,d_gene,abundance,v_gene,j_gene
TGTGCCAGCAGCTTAGAGGGGAACACTGAAGCTTTCTTT,CASSLEGNTEAFF,-,-,TRBV7-9,TRBJ1-1
TGTGCCAGCAGTGAAGCGGGCCAGGGAAGAGCTTTCTTT,CASSEAGQGRAFF,-,-,TRBV2,TRBJ1-1
TGTGCCAGCAGCTGGGGGGGTCGTGGCCAAAACATTCAGTACTTC,CASSWGGRGQNIQYF,TRBD2,-,TRBV7-2,TRBJ2-4
TGTGCCAGCAGCTTGACAGGGAGCAGTCCACCCCTCCACTTT,CASSLTGSSPPLHF,-,-,TRBV5-6,TRBJ1-6
TGTGCCAGCAGTTGGACTAGCAGTGTGTTAGATACGCAGTATTTT,CASSWTSSVLDTQYF,TRBD2,-,TRBV27,TRBJ2-3
TGTGCCAGCAGCCCGGCGCCGTCCTACGAGCAGTACTTC,CASSPAPSYEQYF,-,few,TRBV9,TRBJ2-7
TGTGCCAGCAGCTTAGTGGGAGGATGGGACAATGAAAAACTGTTTTTT,CASSLVGGWDNEKLFF,-,-,TRBV7-2,TRBJ1-4
TGTGCCAGCAGGGTAGGGGGAAATGAGCAGTTCTTC,CASRVGGNEQFF,-,few,TRBV25-1,TRBJ2-1
TGTGCCTGGAAAGATGCTAGCGGGAGGGCCCATGAGCAGTTCTTC,CAWKDASGRAHEQFF,TRBD2,-,TRBV30,TRBJ2-1
TGTGCCAGCAGCTTAGAGTTCGGAGGTCCCTACGAGCAGTACTTC,CASSLEFGGPYEQYF,-,large,TRBV11-3,TRBJ2-7
TGCAGCGTTGAAGCGGACTCCTACGAGCAGTACTTC,CSVEADSYEQYF,-,-,TRBV29-1,TRBJ2-7
TGTGCCAGTAGTGTCGCCGGGACAGAGCAAGAGACCCAGTACTTC,CASSVAGTEQETQYF,TRBD1,-,TRBV19,TRBJ2-5
TGTGCCAGCAGTTACTCGACGGTCTATGGCTACACCTTC,CASSYSTVYGYTF,-,-,TRBV6-6,TRBJ1-2
TGCGCCAGCAGCTTGGGGGAGGGACAAGACCCCTACGAGCAGTACTTC,CASSLGEGQDPYEQYF,-,-,TRBV5-1,TRBJ2-7
TGTGCCAGCAGCGGATGGACGGATAAATCTGGGGCCAACGTCCTGACTTTC,CASSGWTDKSGANVLTF,-,-,TRBV5-4,TRBJ2-6
TGTGCCAGCAGCTTGGCCCCGGGACTAGAGCTCAATGAGCAGTTCTTC,CASSLAPGLELNEQFF,TRBD2,-,TRBV7-9,TRBJ2-1
TGTGCCAGCAGTTCTACTAGGACATATGGCTACACCTTC,CASSSTRTYGYTF,-,few,TRBV28,TRBJ1-2
TGTGCCAGCAGCCCCCGCCCCGACTATACTCTGTACTTC,CASSPRPDYTLYF,-,few,TRBV5-4,TRBJ2-7
TGCGCCAGCAGCTGGGACTACACCGGGGAGCTGTTTTTT,CASSWDYTGELFF,-,few,TRBV5-1,TRBJ2-2
TGTGCCAGCAGTCACCCCGGGTTCCACGAGCAGTACTTC,CASSHPGFHEQYF,-,-,TRBV10-3,TRBJ2-7
TGTGCCAGCACCAAGAGGGGATTCACAGATACGCAGTATTTT,CASTKRGFTDTQYF,-,large,TRBV5-8,TRBJ2-3
TGTGCCAGCTCACCACTAGGGCAGTCCCAAGAGACCCAGTACTTC,CASSPLGQSQETQYF,-,-,TRBV18,TRBJ2-5
TGTGCCAGCAGCCAATTCCGGGACAGGGGAGCTTTCTTT,CASSQFRDRGAFF,TRBD1,-,TRBV16,TRBJ1-1
TGTGCCAGCAGCACCAGTCCTTCAGGGACTCGCGAAGACTACTACGAGCAGTACTTC,CASSTSPSGTREDYYEQYF,-,few,TRBV13,TRBJ2-7
TGTGCCAGCAGCTTACAGTCCTCCAGGACAGGACCCGCCGGGGAGCTGTTTTTT,CASSLQSSRTGPAGELFF,TRBD1,-,TRBV7-3,TRBJ2-2
TGTGCCATCAGTCCAAATGCAGGGGGCGCGGGTAACACTGAAGCTTTCTTT,CAISPNAGGAGNTEAFF,TRBD1,-,TRBV10-3,TRBJ1-1
TGTGCCAGCCGAGCACGGGGGAGGGACACTGAAGCTTTCTTT,CASRARGRDTEAFF,-,-,TRBV5-8,TRBJ1-1
TGTGCCAGCAGGCTACAGGGTGTCGTACGCGAGCAGTACTTC,CASRLQGVVREQYF,-,once,TRBV28,TRBJ2-7
TGTGCCAGCAGTTTTTCCGGGGGCTCCTACGAGCAGTACTTC,CASSFSGGSYEQYF,-,few,TRBV28,TRBJ2-7
TGTGCCAGCAGCCAAGATCTTGAGGAGGGTTTGGACAATGAGCAGTTCTTC,CASSQDLEEGLDNEQFF,-,many,TRBV14,TRBJ2-1
TGCAGCGTTGACGGGCCGGGAACGAGCACTGAAGCTTTCTTT,CSVDGPGTSTEAFF,-,-,TRBV29-1,TRBJ1-1
TGTGCCAGCAGCGCCTGGGGGGACAGAAGCACCGGGGAGCTGTTTTTT,CASSAWGDRSTGELFF,-,-,TRBV9,TRBJ2-2
TGTGCCAGCAGCGGAACTGGGGCGCGGTATGGCTACACCTTC,CASSGTGARYGYTF,-,-,TRBV9,TRBJ1-2
TGCGCCAGCAGCTTCGGTAACAATGAGCAGTTCTTC,CASSFGNNEQFF,-,few,TRBV5-1,TRBJ2-1
TGTGCCAGCAGCAGCGGACACCCCTACGAGCAGTACTTC,CASSSGHPYEQYF,-,-,TRBV11-2,TRBJ2-7
TGTGCCAGCAGCCCGGTGGGACTAGCGGGAGGGGCAAACATTCAGTACTTC,CASSPVGLAGGANIQYF,TRBD2,few,TRBV7-3,TRBJ2-4
TGTGCCATCAGTGACGGGGTTAGGAGCAATCAGCCCCAGCATTTT,CAISDGVRSNQPQHF,-,-,TRBV10-3,TRBJ1-5
TGCGCCAGCAGTGAGAATAGTAATCGGGAGCTGTTTTTT,CASSENSNRELFF,-,few,TRBV10-1,TRBJ2-2
TGTGCCAGCAGCCCTGGCTTCTACGAGCAGTACTTC,CASSPGFYEQYF,-,-,TRBV6-5,TRBJ2-7
TGTGCCAGCAGCTTATGGGGGAAGAACACTGAAGCTTTCTTT,CASSLWGKNTEAFF,-,-,TRBV7-3,TRBJ1-1
TGTGCCTGGAGTTGGAGCCCACAGGGAGTGGATGGCTACACCTTC,CAWSWSPQGVDGYTF,-,medium-sized,TRBV30,TRBJ1-2
TGTGCCAGTGGGGATCGAACCTACGAGCAGTACTTC,CASGDRTYEQYF,-,-,TRBV25-1,TRBJ2-7
TGTGCCAGCAGTACGGCAGGAAAAGAGACCCAGTACTTC,CASSTAGKETQYF,-,medium-sized,TRBV27,TRBJ2-5